The 9 T cell receptor beta chains reported below all come from one sample, sequenced in a study of blood T cell repertoires in COVID-19. Repertoires were generated with immunoSEQ multiplex PCR, while TCRdb's copy carries only in-frame clones and drops some. The sample lists 100,000 to 150,000 clones; 75% to 85% were seen once. The specimen sequenced was peripheral blood. The receptor set was obtained from a human donor in a cohort sampled during active COVID-19.

J is TRBJ2-3 and V is TRBV7-9; D unclear. CDR3 length equals 16 residues. The germline V and J ends were trimmed by 1 base and 0 bases, with 11 bases remaining between them. From germline, CDR1 is SEHNR and CDR2 FQNEAQ (reference sequence). As DNA, the CDR3 is TGTGCCAGCAGCTTAGAAGCCTACTCTAGCACAGATACGCAGTATTTT. Translation gives CASSLEAYSSTDTQYF.

A few counts support this clone. This chain links TRBV6-5 with TRBJ1-5; 9 positions match TRBD1. Germline values: CDR1 MNHEY, CDR2 SVGAGI. V lost 8 bases to trimming and J lost 7 bases; unmatched junction nucleotides: 6. This CDR3 has 13 residues. The CDR3 DNA reads as TGTGCCAGCTTACAGGGGGCAAAACAGCCCCAGCATTTT. This codes for CASLQGAKQPQHF.

This clone was seen a handful of times. The rearrangement links TRBV27 to TRBJ1-2, with 7 bases identical to TRBD1. This CDR3 is 14 amino acids long. Trimming at V came to 6 bases and at J to 8 bases, leaving 12 bases not matched to a gene. Germline V gene lookup returns CDR1 MNHEY and CDR2 SMNVEV (reference sequence). As DNA, the CDR3 is TGTGCCAGCAGCCTCAAGGGGGCCATTGGGGGCTACACCTTC. The encoded protein is CASSLKGAIGGYTF.

Only one count was recorded for this clone. The CDR3 here is CASSPGTSRARGDNEQFF. The DNA for the CDR3 is TGTGCCAGCAGCCCCGGGACTAGCAGAGCAAGAGGAGACAATGAGCAGTTCTTC. The chain has TRBV11-3 and TRBJ2-1; 9 nucleotides agree with TRBD2. V shed 5 bases and J 5 bases; nucleotides not matched to a gene: 16. Germline CDR1 SGHNT, CDR2 YENEEA. The CDR3 contains 18 residues.

This chain links TRBV5-4 with TRBJ2-3; 10 positions match TRBD2. Germline V gene data show CDR1 as SGHNT and CDR2 as YYREEE (reference sequence). With 0 bases clipped from V and 7 bases from J, the junction kept 11 bases outside the gene matches. CDR3 length: 17 amino acids. For the CDR3, the DNA is TGTGCCAGCAGCTTGGTGCTAGCGGGGGCGCCCGCGAATACGCAGTATTTT. Amino acid sequence: CASSLVLAGAPANTQYF.

The chain couples TRBV6-5 to TRBJ2-3, with TRBD1 matching 7 bases. Germline V lookup: CDR1 MNHEY, CDR2 SVGAGI. J gave up 0 bases and V 5 bases, and 5 bases lay outside the gene matches. CDR3 size: 15 residues. The CDR3 sequence is CASSRGQMSTDTQYF. CDR3 DNA: TGTGCCAGCAGTCGGGGACAGATGAGCACAGATACGCAGTATTTT.

This clone was seen a single time. V and J are TRBV3-1 (or the pseudogene TRBV3-2) and TRBJ2-7, with TRBD1 matching over 9 bases. Germline V gene data show CDR1 as LGHDT and CDR2 as YNNKEL (reference sequence). The J segment lost 4 bases and the V segment lost 4 bases, leaving 5 bases of the junction unmatched. This CDR3 is 14 amino acids long. CDR3 loop: CASSLEDRGYEQYF. The CDR3 DNA reads TGTGCCAGCAGCCTCGAGGACAGGGGATACGAGCAGTACTTC.

The chain carries TRBV6-1 and TRBJ2-3; the match to TRBD2 covers 11 bases. CDR3 length: 16 amino acids. The germline gives CDR1 MNHNS, CDR2 SASEGT. The V and J ends lost 3 bases and 4 bases, in that order; junction bases with no gene match: 6. This CDR3 is CASSEPTSGEPDTQYF. CDR3 bases: TGTGCCAGCAGTGAGCCGACTAGCGGGGAACCAGATACGCAGTATTTT.

This chain uses TRBV5-1 with TRBJ1-1; D is uncertain. V was trimmed by 0 bases and J by 1 base, leaving 7 bases between them. This CDR3 has 14 amino acids. Germline loops: CDR1 SGHRS, CDR2 YFSETQ. CDR3 loop: CASSLVLGNTEAFF. In DNA, the CDR3 is TGCGCCAGCAGCTTGGTTCTAGGGAACACTGAAGCTTTCTTT.